This passage covers 21 T cell receptor beta chains from one sample sequenced in a study of blood T cell repertoires in COVID-19 (TCRdb year 2020). The library was generated by the immunoSEQ multiplex PCR assay. What TCRdb holds here is the immuneACCESS table cut down to in-frame rearrangements. Part of the clones is not present; checked against another copy, under half of the missing clones reflect an unresolved V gene, and the others are unexplained. The sample yields approximately 190,000 clones; 84% were counted once. Around 20% of the sample goes to the ten largest clones. Sequenced input: peripheral blood. These receptors all come from a human donor in a cohort sampled during active COVID-19.

The rearrangement joins TRBV3-1 (or the pseudogene TRBV3-2) to TRBJ1-5; D is undetermined. V was shortened by 0 bases and J by 7 bases, with 10 bases between the two germline ends. Germline CDR1 is LGHDT and CDR2 is YNNKEL (reference sequence). CDR3 length equals 14 residues. CDR3 sequence reads: CASSQEVRGQPQHF. DNA for the CDR3: TGTGCCAGCAGCCAAGAAGTACGAGGGCAGCCCCAGCATTTT.

This clone was recorded at least ten times. J is TRBJ1-2 and V is TRBV3-1 (or the pseudogene TRBV3-2); 7 bases line up with TRBD1. This CDR3 contains 14 residues. Germline trimming cut 2 bases from V and 6 bases from J; bases unmatched to any gene: 6. Germline V CDR1 and CDR2: LGHDT, YNNKEL (reference sequence). The CDR3 sequence is CASSQTGVIDGYTF. CDR3 nucleotides: TGTGCCAGCAGCCAAACAGGGGTGATCGATGGCTACACCTTC.

This clone was found a few times. The chain carries TRBV6-6 and TRBJ2-1; D is perhaps TRBD1 (6 bases). There are 15 residues in the CDR3. The V gene's germline CDR1 is MNHNY and CDR2 SVGAGI (reference sequence). V gave up 5 bases and J gave up 2 bases, with 13 bases separating them. The DNA for the CDR3 is TGTGCCAGCAGTCGTCAGGGGCCAGCCTACAATGAGCAGTTCTTC. Its protein product is CASSRQGPAYNEQFF.

This CDR3 reads CASSLEPQGYEQFF. The CDR3 bases are TGTGCCAGCAGCTTAGAACCCCAGGGGTATGAGCAGTTCTTC. This chain uses TRBV11-2 with TRBJ2-1; the D gene is possibly TRBD1 (6 bases). Between the trimmed V and J ends, which lost 0 bases and 8 bases, there was a span of 11 bases. This CDR3 contains 14 residues. CDR1 and CDR2 (germline): SGHAT, FQNNGV.

The genes are TRBV4-2 and TRBJ1-2; TRBD1 matches at 8 bases. The germline V gene encodes CDR1 LGHNA and CDR2 YNFKEQ. The V and J ends lost 0 bases and 7 bases, in that order; junction bases with no gene match: 4. The CDR3 has 14 amino acids. CDR3 DNA sequence: TGTGCCAGCAGCCAAGATCAGGGGGCGCCTGGCTACACCTTC. Protein product: CASSQDQGAPGYTF.

The gene calls are TRBV19 and TRBJ1-5; D gene ambiguous. The CDR3 totals 13 residues. Germline loops: CDR1 LNHDA, CDR2 SQIVND (reference sequence). V shed 5 bases and J shed 3 bases, with 8 bases lying between them. The CDR3 sequence: CASSPTVNQPQHF. The CDR3 region has the DNA TGTGCCAGTAGTCCAACAGTCAATCAGCCCCAGCATTTT.

J is TRBJ2-5 and V is TRBV3-1 (or the pseudogene TRBV3-2); 7 positions match TRBD1. The CDR3 contains 13 residues. The junction had 4 bases not matched to a gene; V was cut back by 4 bases and J by 5 bases. Per germline, CDR1 LGHDT and CDR2 YNNKEL (reference sequence). The CDR3, as DNA: TGTGCCAGCAGCCCAGGGGGTTCGGAGACCCAGTACTTC. Translated: CASSPGGSETQYF.

This rearrangement joins TRBV3-1 (or the pseudogene TRBV3-2) to TRBJ2-7, with TRBD1 identical over 8 bases. The germline gives CDR1 LGHDT, CDR2 YNNKEL (reference sequence). With V trimmed by 7 bases and J by 2 bases, 10 bases remained unmatched. The CDR3 contains 15 residues. The CDR3 here is CASTQTGTGTYEQYF. As DNA, the CDR3 is TGTGCCAGCACCCAGACCGGGACAGGAACCTACGAGCAGTACTTC.

V gene TRBV28 combines with J gene TRBJ1-2; D gene unclear. The length of the CDR3 is 12 residues. From germline, CDR1 is MDHEN and CDR2 SYDVKM. V shed 6 bases and J shed 7 bases, with 12 bases lying between them. The CDR3 nucleotides read TGTGCCAGCAGGGAGCGTACCGGTGGCTACACCTTC. This encodes CASRERTGGYTF.

The V gene is TRBV3-1 (or the pseudogene TRBV3-2), the J gene TRBJ1-6; 9 nucleotides line up with TRBD1. This CDR3 contains 16 residues. Germline-derived CDR1 and CDR2 are LGHDT and YNNKEL (reference sequence). The J segment lost 4 bases and the V segment lost 1 base, leaving 2 bases of the junction unmatched. The CDR3, as DNA: TGTGCCAGCAGCCAAGTTGGGACAGGGTATAATTCACCCCTCCACTTT. Protein sequence: CASSQVGTGYNSPLHF.

V gene TRBV20-1 combines with J gene TRBJ1-1, with D possibly matching TRBD1 (6 bases). Germline V gene data show CDR1 as DFQATT and CDR2 as SNEGSKA (reference sequence). This CDR3 spans 11 amino acids. In nucleotides, the CDR3 is TGCAGACCGACAGGGAACACTGAAGCTTTCTTT. It is translated as CRPTGNTEAFF.

This clone has only a few counts. The chain combines TRBV6-5 with TRBJ2-7, with 10 bases that match TRBD1. The CDR3 is 14 residues long. CDR1 and CDR2 (germline): MNHEY, SVGAGI. After removal of 2 bases from V and 3 bases from J, the junction contained 1 base not matched to a gene. The CDR3 DNA sequence: TGTGCCAGCAGTTACGGGACAGGGGACTACGAGCAGTACTTC. It codes for CASSYGTGDYEQYF.

The chain combines TRBV5-1 with TRBJ2-3; a possible D gene is TRBD2 (6 bases). CDR1 and CDR2 from the germline V gene are SGHRS and YFSETQ. V was cut by 4 bases and J by 4 bases, with 16 bases left in between. This CDR3 has 15 residues. The CDR3 nucleotides read TGCGCCAGCAGCGCCAGACTAGGCATGTCAGATACGCAGTATTTT. This translates into CASSARLGMSDTQYF.

V is TRBV28 and J is TRBJ1-5; the D gene is possibly TRBD1 (5 bases). The CDR3 has 16 amino acids. Trimming pared 3 bases from V and 1 base from J, leaving 13 bases between. Per germline, CDR1 MDHEN and CDR2 SYDVKM. For the CDR3, the DNA is TGTGCCAGCAGTTTGCGGGGGAGAGGGAGCAATCAGCCCCAGCATTTT. This encodes CASSLRGRGSNQPQHF.

A few counts support this clone. The chain is built from TRBV12-5 and TRBJ1-5; D is unclear. Germline V gives CDR1 LGHNT, CDR2 FRNRAP. Trimming took off 1 base at V and 4 bases at J, with 14 bases between the two ends. The CDR3 has 16 residues. The CDR3 bases are TGTGCTAGTGGTTTGGGGGAGGGCCAAATAAATCAGCCCCAGCATTTT. Translated: CASGLGEGQINQPQHF.

The CDR3 DNA reads TGTGCCAGCAGGCAGAATGAAAAACTGTTTTTT. Its translation: CASRQNEKLFF. V gene TRBV11-2 combines with J gene TRBJ1-4; D is unclear. V lost 6 bases and J 5 bases, leaving 4 bases between the germline ends. Germline lookup yields CDR1 SGHAT and CDR2 FQNNGV. The CDR3 spans 11 residues.

V and J are TRBV2 and TRBJ2-1; 8 bases match TRBD1. CDR1 and CDR2 from the germline V gene are SNHLY and FYNNEI. V shed 4 bases and J 2 bases; nucleotides not matched to a gene: 4. This CDR3 spans 15 amino acids. The CDR3 DNA is TGTGCCAGCAGTGTCTCAGGGGGCCCCTACAATGAGCAGTTCTTC. Translated: CASSVSGGPYNEQFF. Full variable domain (missing parts from reference TRBV2 and TRBJ2-1): EPEVTQTPSHQVTQMGQEVILRCVPISNHLYFYWYRQILGQKVEFLVSFYNNEISEKSEIFDDQFSVERPDGSNFTLKIRSTKLEDSAMYFCASSVSGGPYNEQFFGPGTRLTVL.

The chain carries TRBV7-2 and TRBJ2-2; D possibly corresponds to TRBD2 (6 bases). Germline V gene sequence: CDR1 SGHTA, CDR2 FQGNSA. Trimming took off 1 base at V and 5 bases at J, with 11 bases between the two ends. The CDR3 has 15 amino acids. DNA for the CDR3: TGTGCCAGCAGCTTAGGACTAGTTGGGACCGGGGAGCTGTTTTTT. It encodes CASSLGLVGTGELFF.

The chain couples TRBV6-4 to TRBJ1-1; D may be TRBD1 (5 bases). The V end was cut by 6 bases, the J end by 9 bases, with 11 bases between. From germline, CDR1 is MRHNA and CDR2 SNTAGT. The length of the CDR3 is 11 residues. This CDR3 is CASRPDRKAFF. The CDR3 coding sequence is TGTGCCAGCAGACCCGACAGAAAAGCTTTCTTT.

CDR3 sequence: CASSISGEQFF. In DNA, the CDR3 is TGTGCCAGTAGTATCAGCGGTGAGCAGTTCTTC. The chain combines TRBV19 with TRBJ2-1, with TRBD2 as a possible D gene (5 bases). Germline values: CDR1 LNHDA, CDR2 SQIVND (reference sequence). V was pared by 3 bases and J by 9 bases, with 6 bases between. The CDR3 spans 11 residues.

The rearrangement uses TRBV6-5 and TRBJ1-1, with 9 nucleotides matching TRBD1. Germline-derived CDR1 and CDR2 are MNHEY and SVGAGI. This CDR3 is built from 14 residues. V dropped 6 bases and J dropped 5; count of bases not matched to a gene: 7. This CDR3 reads CASRPGTGKTEAFF. The CDR3 DNA is TGTGCCAGCAGACCCGGGACAGGGAAGACTGAAGCTTTCTTT.